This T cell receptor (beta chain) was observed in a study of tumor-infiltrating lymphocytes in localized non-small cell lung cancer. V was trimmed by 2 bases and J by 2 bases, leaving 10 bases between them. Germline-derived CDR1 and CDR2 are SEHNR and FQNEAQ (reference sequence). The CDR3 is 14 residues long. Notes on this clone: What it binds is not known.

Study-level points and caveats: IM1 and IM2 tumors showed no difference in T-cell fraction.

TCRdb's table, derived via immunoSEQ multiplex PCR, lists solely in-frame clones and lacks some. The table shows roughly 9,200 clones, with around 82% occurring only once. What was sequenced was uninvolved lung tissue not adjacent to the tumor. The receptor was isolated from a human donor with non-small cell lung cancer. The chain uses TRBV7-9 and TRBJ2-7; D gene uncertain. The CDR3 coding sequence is TGTGCCAGCAGCTTACTCGGCTTTCCCTACGAGCAGTACTTC. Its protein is CASSLLGFPYEQYF.